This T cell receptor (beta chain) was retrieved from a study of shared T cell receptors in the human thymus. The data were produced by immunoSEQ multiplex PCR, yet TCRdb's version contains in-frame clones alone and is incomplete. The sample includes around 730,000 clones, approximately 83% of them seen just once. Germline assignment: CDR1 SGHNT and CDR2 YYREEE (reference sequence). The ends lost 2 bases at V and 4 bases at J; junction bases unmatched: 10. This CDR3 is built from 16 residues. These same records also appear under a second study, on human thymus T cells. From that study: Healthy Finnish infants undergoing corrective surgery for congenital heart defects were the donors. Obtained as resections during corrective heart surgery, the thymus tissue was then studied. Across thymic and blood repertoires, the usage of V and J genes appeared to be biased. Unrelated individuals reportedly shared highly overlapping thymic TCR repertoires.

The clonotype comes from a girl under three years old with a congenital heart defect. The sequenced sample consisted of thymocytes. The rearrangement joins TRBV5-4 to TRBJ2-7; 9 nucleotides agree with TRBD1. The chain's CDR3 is CASSLNSGTGFYEQYF. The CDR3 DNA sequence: TGTGCCAGCAGCTTAAACTCCGGGACAGGGTTTTACGAGCAGTACTTC.